The sequence of this T cell receptor (beta chain) was determined in a study of T cell clonotyping in hematopoietic cell transplantation. Broader study findings: Broader posttransplant TCR repertoire diversity was predicted by graft donor and pretransplant recipient Inverse Simpson Index values.

TCRdb keeps only in-frame clones here, not all; method: immunoSEQ multiplex PCR. The repertoire has thousands of clones, 65% to 80% of them found once; the top ten carry 30% to 35%. As to this clone: Its antigen remains unknown.

The germline CDR1 and CDR2 sequences are SGHRS and YFSETQ. This CDR3 is 13 amino acids long. Between the trimmed V and J ends, which lost 2 bases and 2 bases, there was a span of 7 bases. The sample consisted of PBMCs, taken 100 days after allogeneic stem cell transplant. This receptor was taken from a female patient under 45 who had an allogeneic stem cell transplant, so the T cells may come from the graft donor. Some clones in this sample may be carry-over from other donors' samples. The rearrangement links TRBV5-1 to TRBJ1-2, with D unclear. In DNA form, the CDR3 reads TGCGCCAGCAGCTTAGAGGACAACTATGGCTACACCTTC. Translating gives CASSLEDNYGYTF.